This T cell receptor (beta chain) was documented in a study of blood T cell repertoires in COVID-19. Germline assignment: CDR1 LGHDT and CDR2 YNNKEL (reference sequence). With 1 base clipped from V and 0 bases from J, the junction kept 3 bases outside the gene matches. This CDR3 has 16 residues. Per the study methods: Amplification from reference gene primers served as the basis for estimated nucleated cell counts. Some clones are missing from TCRdb's copy, which holds only in-frame ones; the method was immunoSEQ multiplex PCR. V and J calls and clone size follow that table, whereas D and trimming were derived from the DNA. In the table there are about 87,000 clones, 90% of which are singletons.

The receptor was derived from a man between 18 and 35 years old with COVID-19, enrolled during active disease. V gene TRBV3-1 (or the pseudogene TRBV3-2) combines with J gene TRBJ2-1, with TRBD2 identical over 7 bases. Sequencing was performed on peripheral blood. CDR3 DNA: TGTGCCAGCAGCCAAGCTAGCGGATTCTCCTACAATGAGCAGTTCTTC. Protein sequence: CASSQASGFSYNEQFF.